The subject of this entry is one T cell receptor beta chain. What it recognizes is unknown. These data come from a study of cytomegalovirus exposure and HLA in healthy donors. Study-wide findings and caveats: The study assumed roughly uniform donor sequencing depth for presence/absence analyses. The likely explanation for a cluster of highly shared sequence variants was sequencing artifact.

Primers included in the PCR were 60 Vbeta and 13 Jbeta primers. The table came from immunoSEQ multiplex PCR; TCRdb's copy has only in-frame clones and leaves some out. In total, the table holds approximately 110,000 clones. The J segment lost 6 bases and the V segment lost 9 bases, leaving 11 bases of the junction unmatched. Germline-derived CDR1 and CDR2 are SNHLY and FYNNEI. This CDR3 has 14 residues. The origin of this receptor is a man aged 40-49 years in good health and CMV-seronegative. J is TRBJ2-3 and V is TRBV2; 8 bases line up with TRBD2. The source material was PBMCs. The CDR3 sequence is CASGSGAGLDTQYF. The CDR3 nucleotides read TGTGCCAGTGGTAGCGGGGCGGGATTGGATACGCAGTATTTT.